This T cell receptor beta chain was profiled in a study of cytomegalovirus exposure and HLA in healthy donors. Study-wide points: Overall, approximately 150 TCR beta chains were annotated as cytomegalovirus-associated. Later genetic work tied a missense DCLRE1C variant to beta-chain V and J trimming.

This CDR3 has 17 residues. From germline, CDR1 is SEHNR and CDR2 FQNEAQ (reference sequence). The PCR ran on 60 Vbeta and 13 Jbeta primers. The table came from immunoSEQ multiplex PCR; TCRdb's copy has only in-frame clones and leaves some out. Of approximately 170,000 clones listed, approximately 80% are singletons. This clone was detected once. Its specificity is unknown. The junction shows a germline mismatch at one end, possibly a read error. The rearrangement uses TRBV7-9 and TRBJ1-4; 11 nucleotides agree with TRBD1. The sequenced sample was PBMCs. This receptor was obtained from a young woman in good health and CMV-seronegative. CDR3 region: CSSSSPSGGQGGEKLFF. CDR3 sequence (DNA): TGTTCCAGCAGCTCCCCATCCGGGGGACAGGGGGGTGAAAAACTGTTTTTT.